The following is a T cell receptor (beta chain) sequence with its context. The antigen remains undetermined. Every donor provided approximately 10 milliliters of peripheral blood. The CDR3 contains 13 residues. Germline V gene sequence: CDR1 DFQATT, CDR2 SNEGSKA (reference sequence). Trimming removed 6 bases from V and 5 bases from J; junction bases left unmatched: 5. Then a second PCR, running about 6 to 12 cycles, was carried out with a sample-barcoded 5' primer and a J-beta primer mix. A 12-random-nucleotide template-switch adaptor tagged each cDNA molecule. One entry per CDR3 protein results from TCRdb running MiXCR on the 5' RACE reads. The sample includes 1.5 million to 2 million distinct CDR3 sequences, about 30% of them seen just once. This specimen belongs to a study of blood T cells in healthy people across ages. Study-level points and caveats: Diversity estimated from one million T cells was considered an underestimate. Diversity of TCR beta per million T cells declined in a roughly linear way with age.

This TCR came from a young woman in good health. Input material: blood. The chain has TRBV20-1 and TRBJ2-1; 9 bases are shared with TRBD2. The DNA of the CDR3 is TGCAGTGCCCCGACTAGCGGACACAATGAGCAGTTCTTC. As protein: CSAPTSGHNEQFF.